Following are 27 T cell receptor beta chains from one sample sequenced in a study of metastatic and nonmetastatic thyroid tumors. TCRdb reprocessed the PCR reads using MiXCR. The table lists 10,000 to 15,000 clones, 26% of them singletons, with about 20% in the top ten. Each patient came to thyroid surgery without any prior treatment (of any kind). The sequenced sample consisted of tumor tissue. The receptor set was obtained from a female donor with papillary thyroid cancer or a benign thyroid nodule (not recorded which). Some clones in this sample may be carry-over from other donors' samples.

This clone was counted many times. The genes are TRBV20-1 and TRBJ1-2; no reliable D call. This CDR3 region has 12 residues. V lost 6 bases to trimming and J lost 2 bases, with 10 bases between them. The germline gives CDR1 DFQATT, CDR2 SNEGSKA (reference sequence). The DNA for the CDR3 is TGCAGTGCCGTGACGGAAAACTATGGCTACACCTTC. Amino acids: CSAVTENYGYTF.

Turning to this clone: A much larger clone sits a single nucleotide away, making a read error possible. The chain combines TRBV7-3 with TRBJ1-1; D might be TRBD1 (6 bases). From germline, CDR1 is SGHTA and CDR2 FQGTGA. V dropped 5 bases and J dropped 4 bases, with 23 bases sitting between them. CDR3 length equals 17 residues. The CDR3 is CASSPGRGARGGTEAFF. CDR3 in DNA: TGTGCCAGCAGCCCCGGGCGGGGGGCGCGAGGGGGCACTGAAGCTTTCTTT.

V and J are TRBV27 and TRBJ2-7; 12 nucleotides align to TRBD2. Germline V CDR1 and CDR2: MNHEY, SMNVEV (reference sequence). This CDR3 is built from 15 residues. V gave up 3 bases and J gave up 5 bases; unmatched junction bases: 5. The CDR3 spells CASSFRTSGNNEQYF. The CDR3 region has the DNA TGTGCCAGCAGTTTCCGGACTAGCGGGAACAACGAGCAGTACTTC.

Sample share makes this clone medium-sized. The J gene is TRBJ1-5, the V gene TRBV30; 10 bases are a match to TRBD1. CDR3 length: 14 residues. J gave up 6 bases and V 2 bases, and 4 bases lay outside the gene matches. Germline CDR1 GTSNPN, CDR2 SVGIG (reference sequence). The CDR3 loop is CAWSLGTGVQPQHF. The CDR3 nucleotides are TGTGCCTGGAGTCTAGGGACAGGGGTTCAGCCCCAGCATTTT.

The table lists this clone with a few counts. The rearrangement uses TRBV6-1 and TRBJ1-3; D is undetermined. CDR1 and CDR2 (germline): MNHNS, SASEGT. CDR3 size: 12 residues. The germline V and J ends were trimmed by 7 bases and 0 bases, with 4 bases remaining between them. In DNA form, the CDR3 reads TGTGCCAGCACAAGCTCTGGAAACACCATATATTTT. Protein sequence: CASTSSGNTIYF.

This clone was seen at least ten times. The rearrangement joins TRBV7-2 to TRBJ2-6, with a tentative D call TRBD2 (5 bases). Deletions cut 2 bases from V and 2 bases from J, with 7 bases between. The germline V gene encodes CDR1 SGHTA and CDR2 FQGNSA. The CDR3 consists of 15 residues. The CDR3 sequence is CASSLQRAGANVLTF. CDR3 sequence (DNA): TGTGCCAGCAGCTTACAGAGGGCTGGGGCCAACGTCCTGACTTTC.

This clone was detected a few times. This sequence joins TRBV6-1 and TRBJ1-1; no clear D. Germline V gene sequence: CDR1 MNHNS, CDR2 SASEGT. The ends were cut back, 5 bases at V and 1 base at J, with 8 bases in the middle. The CDR3 has 13 residues. CDR3 region: CASSWSWNTEAFF. The CDR3 region has the DNA TGTGCCAGCAGTTGGTCTTGGAACACTGAAGCTTTCTTT.

This clone was detected ten times or more. The chain joins TRBV5-1 to TRBJ2-7; maybe TRBD2 (5 bases). The CDR3 contains 13 residues. The V and J ends lost 4 bases and 6 bases respectively, with 14 bases between them. Germline V CDR1 and CDR2: SGHRS, YFSETQ. The CDR3 region has the DNA TGCGCCAGCAGCCGTCCAAAGCGGTCCGAGCAGTACTTC. Protein product: CASSRPKRSEQYF.

This clone appeared once. This rearrangement joins TRBV20-1 to TRBJ1-2, with TRBD1 identical over 7 bases. The junction had 10 bases not matched to a gene; V was cut back by 1 base and J by 8 bases. This CDR3 comprises 14 residues. Looked up from germline, CDR1 is DFQATT and CDR2 is SNEGSKA (reference sequence). The CDR3 bases are TGCAGTGCTAGAGTGGACAGGTCAATCGAGGGCTACACCTTC. Protein sequence: CSARVDRSIEGYTF.

V usage is TRBV6-2 or TRBV6-3 and J usage is TRBJ2-7; the D gene is possibly TRBD2 (6 bases). There are 14 residues in the CDR3. The V end lost 0 bases, the J end lost 2 bases, and 8 bases lay between the germline ends. CDR1 and CDR2 (germline): MNHEY, SVGEGT. The CDR3 sequence is CASSYSGLTYEQYF. The CDR3 DNA follows: TGTGCCAGCAGTTACTCCGGACTAACCTACGAGCAGTACTTC.

This clone was counted a few times. This chain links TRBV28 with TRBJ2-5, with D possibly matching TRBD1 (7 bases). The V end lost 8 bases, the J end lost 0 bases, and 16 bases lay between the germline ends. Germline V lookup: CDR1 MDHEN, CDR2 SYDVKM. The CDR3 runs 15 residues. The CDR3, as DNA: TGTGCCAGCCTCACCAGGGGGGACTACCAAGAGACCCAGTACTTC. Residues: CASLTRGDYQETQYF.

V gene TRBV3-1 combines with J gene TRBJ1-1; D ambiguous. V lost 2 bases, J lost 1 base, and 11 bases lay in between. The CDR3 spans 15 residues. The germline CDR1 and CDR2 sequences are LGHDT and YNNKEL (reference sequence). The CDR3: CASSQQLGTNTEAFF. CDR3 in DNA: TGTGCCAGCAGCCAACAGCTGGGTACGAACACTGAAGCTTTCTTT.

This clone has at least ten counts. The chain carries TRBV5-1 and TRBJ2-7, with TRBD2 matching 7 bases. Germline values: CDR1 SGHRS, CDR2 YFSETQ. J was trimmed by 7 bases and V by 5 bases; bases with no gene match: 15. The CDR3 runs 15 residues. CDR3 region: CASRTLVGGPGEQYF. The DNA for the CDR3 is TGCGCCAGCAGGACCTTAGTGGGAGGGCCAGGAGAGCAGTACTTC.

Notes on this clone: Relative to the germline gene, one junction end is altered; a read error may explain this. CDR3 DNA sequence: TGCAGCGTTGAAGTTTCAGGAGATAACAATCATCCCCAGCATTTT. This translates into CSVEVSGDNNHPQHF. The V gene is TRBV29-1, the J gene TRBJ1-5; D remains unclear. The CDR3 is 15 amino acids. Germline CDR1 is SQVTM and CDR2 is ANQGSEA.

The chain uses TRBV2 and TRBJ1-1; no clear D. The CDR3 contains 13 residues. The V end lost 5 bases, the J end lost 1 base, and 8 bases lay between the germline ends. CDR1 and CDR2 (germline): SNHLY, FYNNEI. CDR3 residues: CASSFVRNTEAFF. As DNA, the CDR3 is TGTGCCAGCAGTTTTGTCAGGAACACTGAAGCTTTCTTT.

Many counts were recorded for this clone. The rearrangement joins TRBV28 to TRBJ1-5; perhaps TRBD1 as D (5 bases). This CDR3 spans 15 amino acids. The V gene lost 2 bases and the J gene lost 5 bases, with 13 bases spanning the gap. Germline CDR1 and CDR2: MDHEN and SYDVKM. In DNA, the CDR3 is TGTGCCAGCAGTTTAAGATTGGGACCTTATCAGCCCCAGCATTTT. Its translation: CASSLRLGPYQPQHF.

By share of the sample, this clone is medium-sized. V gene TRBV30 combines with J gene TRBJ2-7; TRBD2 aligns across 8 bases. Germline trimming cut 0 bases from V and 10 bases from J; bases unmatched to any gene: 8. The CDR3 is 13 residues long. Germline V gene sequence: CDR1 GTSNPN, CDR2 SVGIG (reference sequence). DNA of the CDR3: TGTGCCTGGAGTGTACGGGAGGGGACCCGACAGTACTTC. This gives the protein CAWSVREGTRQYF.

This clone was observed a handful of times. V and J are TRBV19 and TRBJ2-1, with D uncertain. Germline-derived CDR1 and CDR2 are LNHDA and SQIVND (reference sequence). V was trimmed by 6 bases and J by 3 bases, leaving 9 bases between them. The CDR3 has 13 residues. In DNA, the CDR3 is TGTGCCAGTAGAGAAGAAGGCTACAATGAGCAGTTCTTC. Its translation: CASREEGYNEQFF.

This clone was detected only a few times. The V call is TRBV12-3 or TRBV12-4, the J call TRBJ2-7; D gene unclear. CDR3 length: 13 amino acids. Between the trimmed V and J ends, which lost 8 bases and 1 base, there was a span of 12 bases. CDR3 sequence reads: CASGRTESYEQYF. Written as DNA, the CDR3 is TGTGCCAGCGGAAGGACCGAATCCTACGAGCAGTACTTC.

In this sample, this clone turned up many times. The chain has TRBV29-1 and TRBJ2-3; 9 nucleotides match TRBD2. The CDR3 has 16 amino acids. V was clipped by 4 bases and J by 1 base; unmatched bases: 9. The germline V gene has CDR1 SQVTM and CDR2 ANQGSEA. The CDR3 spells CSVVKGGGRGTDTQYF. CDR3 sequence (DNA): TGCAGCGTTGTTAAAGGAGGCGGGAGGGGCACAGATACGCAGTATTTT.

This clone was observed a few times. V and J are TRBV6-5 and TRBJ1-2; 8 positions agree with TRBD1. V was pared by 0 bases and J by 4 bases, with 7 bases of the junction left unmatched. Germline CDR1 MNHEY, CDR2 SVGAGI. This CDR3 spans 16 amino acids. The CDR3 protein is CASSYSTGVGTYGYTF. The CDR3 DNA sequence: TGTGCCAGCAGTTACTCGACAGGGGTAGGAACCTATGGCTACACCTTC.

This rearrangement joins TRBV7-2 to TRBJ2-7; no clear D gene. There are 15 residues in the CDR3. Per the germline V gene, CDR1 is SGHTA and CDR2 is FQGNSA. With 4 bases removed from V and 6 bases from J, the gap between germline ends came to 19 bases. In DNA form, the CDR3 reads TGTGCCAGCAGCTCCTTCGCTGACCCGATGAGCGAGCAGTACTTC. Protein: CASSSFADPMSEQYF. The full variable domain, completed using reference TRBV7-2 and TRBJ2-7, is GAGVSQSPSNKVTEKGKDVELRCDPISGHTALYWYRQSLGQGLEFLIYFQGNSAPDKSGLPSDRFSAERTGGSVSTLTIQRTQQEDSAVYLCASSSFADPMSEQYFGPGTRLTVT.

This clone showed up many times. The V gene is TRBV5-1, the J gene TRBJ2-5; D possibly corresponds to TRBD2 (6 bases). With 0 bases removed from V and 4 bases from J, the gap between germline ends came to 10 bases. This CDR3 region has 14 residues. In germline, CDR1 is SGHRS, CDR2 YFSETQ. CDR3 in amino acids: CASSLAGGRETQYF. The CDR3 region has the DNA TGCGCCAGCAGCTTGGCCGGGGGTAGAGAGACCCAGTACTTC.

V usage is TRBV6-5 and J usage is TRBJ1-5; D gene ambiguous. Trimming cost V 0 bases and J 9 bases, with 9 bases left between them. Germline CDR1 is MNHEY and CDR2 is SVGAGI. The length of the CDR3 is 13 residues. DNA for the CDR3: TGTGCCAGCAGTTACTCGATTAAGGGGCCCCAGCATTTT. It yields the protein CASSYSIKGPQHF.

This clone was detected ten times or more. The J gene is TRBJ1-6, the V gene TRBV7-2; 12 nucleotides match TRBD1. The CDR3 covers 14 residues. After removal of 3 bases from V and 12 bases from J, the junction contained 3 bases not matched to a gene. Germline V gives CDR1 SGHTA, CDR2 FQGNSA. CDR3 sequence reads: CASSLGQGAKPLHF. CDR3 DNA sequence: TGTGCCAGCAGCTTGGGACAGGGGGCGAAACCCCTCCACTTT.

The rearrangement links TRBV6-6 to TRBJ2-3, with D tentatively TRBD1 (6 bases). This CDR3 is built from 16 residues. Germline loops: CDR1 MNHNY, CDR2 SVGAGI (reference sequence). V was cut by 2 bases and J by 4 bases, with 16 bases left in between. CDR3 region: CASSYAYRVGADTQYF. CDR3 bases: TGTGCCAGCAGTTACGCATACAGGGTCGGGGCAGATACGCAGTATTTT.

This clone appeared many times. This chain connects TRBV12-3 or TRBV12-4 to TRBJ2-1; 7 nucleotides match TRBD2. J was trimmed by 4 bases and V by 1 base; bases with no gene match: 4. The CDR3 length is 15 residues. CDR3 coding DNA: TGTGCCAGCAGTTTAGAGGCTAGCGGATACAATGAGCAGTTCTTC. Translation gives CASSLEASGYNEQFF.